These 17 T cell receptor beta chains came from one sample sequenced in a study of T cells in Graves' hyperthyroidism and ophthalmopathy. From RNA transcripts, TCR beta CDR3 regions were amplified. First-round RT-PCR of the TCR CDR3 relied on the HTBI primer set. TCRdb re-called the multiplex PCR reads through MiXCR, storing one row per CDR3 protein. Seen here are about 740,000 distinct CDR3 sequences, roughly 15% observed once, and the top ten hold more than 8.5%. What was sequenced was blood. These receptors all come from a woman aged 18-35 years with Graves' hyperthyroidism.

This clonotype has a count of ten or more. This chain connects TRBV30 to TRBJ2-7; possibly TRBD2 for D (6 bases). The CDR3 length is 13 residues. Germline CDR1 is GTSNPN and CDR2 is SVGIG (reference sequence). V was shortened by 2 bases and J by 5 bases, with 13 bases between the two germline ends. CDR3 bases: TGTGCCTGGAGTATCCAGACTAGTAACGAGCAGTACTTC. It yields the protein CAWSIQTSNEQYF. The full variable domain, rest sourced from reference TRBV30 and TRBJ2-7, is SQTIHQWPATLVQPVGSPLSLECTVEGTSNPNLYWYRQAAGRGLQLLFYSVGIGQISSEVPQNLSASRPQDRQFILSSKKLLLSDSGFYLCAWSIQTSNEQYFGPGTRLTVT.

This clonotype occurred many times. The chain uses TRBV11-2 and TRBJ2-1; 7 bases line up with TRBD1. The length of the CDR3 is 16 residues. CDR1 SGHAT and CDR2 FQNNGV come from the germline V gene. V dropped 6 bases and J dropped 2; count of bases not matched to a gene: 10. CDR3 DNA: TGTGCCAGCAGAAAGGCGAAGGGGGCGGCCTACAATGAGCAGTTCTTC. Protein product: CASRKAKGAAYNEQFF. The variable domain in full, completed from reference TRBV11-2 and TRBJ2-1, reads EAGVAQSPRYKIIEKRQSVAFWCNPISGHATLYWYQQILGQGPKLLIQFQNNGVVDDSQLPKDRFSAERLKGVDSTLKIQPAKLEDSAVYLCASRKAKGAAYNEQFFGPGTRLTVL.

In its sample, this clonotype was seen many times. V and J are TRBV7-2 and TRBJ1-3, with TRBD1 identical over 10 bases. CDR1 is SGHTA, CDR2 FQGNSA, per germline. V lost 5 bases to trimming and J lost 3 bases; unmatched junction nucleotides: 7. This CDR3 spans 16 amino acids. The CDR3 sequence: CASSVMDRGGGNTIYF. The CDR3 DNA reads TGTGCCAGCAGCGTAATGGACAGGGGGGGTGGAAACACCATATATTTT.

The sample holds a few counts of this clonotype. The gene calls are TRBV6-5 and TRBJ2-3; no reliable D call. The germline V gene encodes CDR1 MNHEY and CDR2 SVGAGI. CDR3 length: 15 residues. Trimming took off 0 bases at V and 3 bases at J, with 10 bases between the two ends. The CDR3 region has the DNA TGTGCCAGCAGTTACTCGAAATTGGGAACAGATACGCAGTATTTT. Translated: CASSYSKLGTDTQYF.

The V and J genes are TRBV27 and TRBJ2-7, with unresolved D. Germline-derived CDR1 and CDR2 are MNHEY and SMNVEV (reference sequence). Trimming shortened V by 5 bases and J by 4 bases, and 12 bases separated the two germline ends. This CDR3 is 13 amino acids long. In DNA form, the CDR3 reads TGTGCCAGCAGTCCCCGGGTTTCTTACGAGCAGTACTTC. It codes for CASSPRVSYEQYF.

This rearrangement joins TRBV3-1 to TRBJ1-1; D gene ambiguous. The CDR3 contains 11 residues. V lost 4 bases and J 11 bases, leaving 11 bases between the germline ends. The germline V gene has CDR1 LGHDT and CDR2 YNNKEL (reference sequence). The CDR3 DNA reads as TGTGCCAGCAGCCGGGGTCGGAACGCTTTCTTT. It specifies CASSRGRNAFF.

This clonotype was seen at least ten times. The chain combines TRBV7-9 with TRBJ2-1, with TRBD1 matching over 7 bases. V gave up 3 bases and J gave up 5 bases; unmatched junction bases: 10. Germline V gives CDR1 SEHNR, CDR2 FQNEAQ (reference sequence). The CDR3 extends over 16 amino acids. Here the CDR3 DNA reads TGTGCCAGCAGCTTTGTTGACAGGGATAGGGACAATGAGCAGTTCTTC. It encodes CASSFVDRDRDNEQFF.

This clonotype was detected ten times or more. The chain carries TRBV12-3 or TRBV12-4 and TRBJ2-1, with a weak D call TRBD1 (6 bases). V dropped 6 bases and J dropped 7 bases, with 10 bases sitting between them. This CDR3 is built from 12 residues. As DNA, the CDR3 is TGTGCCAGCAGAAACAGGGAAAATGAGCAGTTCTTC. Its translation is CASRNRENEQFF.

This clonotype was detected ten times or more. The genes are TRBV7-2 and TRBJ2-1, with 12 bases fitting TRBD2. With V trimmed by 4 bases and J by 7 bases, 11 bases remained unmatched. This CDR3 has 17 amino acids. CDR1 is SGHTA, CDR2 FQGNSA, per germline. The CDR3 sequence: CASSSLAGGPSRNEQFF. CDR3 nucleotides: TGTGCCAGCAGCTCTCTAGCGGGAGGGCCGAGTCGAAATGAGCAGTTCTTC.

This clonotype occurred many times. The chain combines TRBV6-5 with TRBJ2-5; 7 bases fit TRBD1. Unmatched junction bases numbered 3, after V lost 1 base and J lost 1 base. The CDR3 has 15 residues. The germline V gene encodes CDR1 MNHEY and CDR2 SVGAGI. This CDR3 reads CASSYLGQSQETQYF. The CDR3 DNA reads TGTGCCAGCAGTTACTTGGGACAGTCCCAAGAGACCCAGTACTTC.

This clonotype was seen at least ten times. This CDR3 is CASSLSVGLAGAEQFF. CDR3 coding DNA: TGTGCCAGCAGTTTAAGCGTGGGGCTAGCGGGGGCTGAGCAGTTCTTC. The chain joins TRBV12-3 or TRBV12-4 to TRBJ2-1; 10 bases align to TRBD2. V lost 2 bases, J lost 9 bases, and 10 bases stayed unmatched. The CDR3 covers 16 residues.

The rearrangement joins TRBV2 to TRBJ2-1; 9 bases match TRBD2. CDR3 length: 14 amino acids. Germline CDR1 SNHLY, CDR2 FYNNEI. The ends lost 4 bases at V and 7 bases at J; junction bases unmatched: 5. The CDR3 nucleotides are TGTGCCAGCAGTGTGGCTAGCGGGACGAATGAGCAGTTCTTC. This translates into CASSVASGTNEQFF.

This clonotype was seen many times. The DNA is left out, because the CDR3 cannot be placed on it with certainty; the CDR3 is given as TCRdb lists it. V gene TRBV7-2 combines with J gene TRBJ1-4. Including both end residues, the CDR3 is 15 amino acids long. Germline V gene lookup returns CDR1 SGHTA and CDR2 FQGNSA. The CDR3 loop reads CASAQGQFFGEKLFF.

This chain joins TRBV20-1 and TRBJ2-6; either TRBD1 or TRBD2 may fit D (5 bases each). CDR3 size: 14 residues. The germline V gene encodes CDR1 DFQATT and CDR2 SNEGSKA (reference sequence). CDR3 region: CGAGTLSGANVLTF. The CDR3 coding sequence is TGCGGAGCCGGGACCCTCTCTGGGGCCAACGTCCTGACTTTC.

This clonotype was counted ten times or more. V is TRBV30 and J is TRBJ1-2; 7 bases fit TRBD1. V shed 5 bases and J 4 bases; nucleotides not matched to a gene: 16. There are 16 residues in the CDR3. Germline V gives CDR1 GTSNPN, CDR2 SVGIG (reference sequence). CDR3 nucleotides: TGTGCCTGGGGACACTTCGGGACAGCCCGGGGCTATGGCTACACCTTC. This sequence encodes CAWGHFGTARGYGYTF.

V is TRBV6-5 and J is TRBJ2-5; no firm D call. Trimming left V 0 bases short and J 7 bases short, with 9 bases between. The CDR3 is 13 residues long. Germline V gene sequence: CDR1 MNHEY, CDR2 SVGAGI. In DNA, the CDR3 is TGTGCCAGCAGTTACTCTCCGAGAGGGACCCAGTACTTC. This encodes CASSYSPRGTQYF.

V usage is TRBV6-9 and J usage is TRBJ1-3; maybe TRBD1 (5 bases). CDR3 length: 17 amino acids. Per germline, CDR1 MNHGY and CDR2 SVAAGI. V gave up 5 bases and J gave up 0 bases, with 17 bases separating them. The CDR3 nucleotides are TGTGCCAGCAGTCACATGACGCAGGGATTCTCTGGAAACACCATATATTTT. It translates to CASSHMTQGFSGNTIYF.